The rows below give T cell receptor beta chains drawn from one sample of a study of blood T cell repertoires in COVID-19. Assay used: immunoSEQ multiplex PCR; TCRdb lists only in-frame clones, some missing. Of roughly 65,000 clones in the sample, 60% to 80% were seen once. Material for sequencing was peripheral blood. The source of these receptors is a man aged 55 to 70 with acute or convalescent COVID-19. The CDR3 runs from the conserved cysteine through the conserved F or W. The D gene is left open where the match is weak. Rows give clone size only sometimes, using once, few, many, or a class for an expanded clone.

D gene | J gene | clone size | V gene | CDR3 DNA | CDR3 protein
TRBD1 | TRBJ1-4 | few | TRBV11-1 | TGTGCCAGCAGCAGCCGGGACAGGGGTCCTGAAAAACTGTTTTTT | CASSSRDRGPEKLFF
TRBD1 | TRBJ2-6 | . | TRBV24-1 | TGTGCCACCGGACAGGGGGCGCCGGGGGCCAACGTCCTGACTTTC | CATGQGAPGANVLTF
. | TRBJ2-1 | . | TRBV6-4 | TGTGCCAGCAGTGAACCGGGGGATTCGGGTGAGCAGTTCTTC | CASSEPGDSGEQFF
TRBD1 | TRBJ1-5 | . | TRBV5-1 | TGCGCCAGCAGCGAGACAGGGAATAGTCAGCCCCAGCATTTT | CASSETGNSQPQHF
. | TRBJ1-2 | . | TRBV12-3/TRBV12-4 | TGTGCCAGCAGTTTCGGGTACGGCTACACCTTC | CASSFGYGYTF
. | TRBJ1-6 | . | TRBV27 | TGTGCCAGCAGTTTATTTGCCAGGGAGGGCCCGTCCTATAATTCACCCCTCCACTTT | CASSLFAREGPSYNSPLHF
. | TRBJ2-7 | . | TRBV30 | TGTGCCTGGAGACGGGGAGACTACGAGCAGTACTTC | CAWRRGDYEQYF
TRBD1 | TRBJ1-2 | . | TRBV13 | TGTGCAAGTATTTCGTACGGGACAGTCCATTCAGGGCGCTACACCTTC | CASISYGTVHSGRYTF
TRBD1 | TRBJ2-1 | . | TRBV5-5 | TGTGCCAGCAGCTTCCGAGACAGGGGGGATTTAGGCTACAATGAGCAGTTCTTC | CASSFRDRGDLGYNEQFF
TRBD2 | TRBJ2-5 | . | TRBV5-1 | TGCGCCAGCAGCCCAAGCGGGGGCCGTGGGGAGACCCAGTACTTC | CASSPSGGRGETQYF
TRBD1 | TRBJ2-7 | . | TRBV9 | TGTGCCAGCAGCGTAGAAGACAGGGGCGAGCAGTACTTC | CASSVEDRGEQYF
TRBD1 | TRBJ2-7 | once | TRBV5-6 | TGTGCCAGCAGCTTGTTGGACAGGGCCTACGAGCAGTACTTC | CASSLLDRAYEQYF
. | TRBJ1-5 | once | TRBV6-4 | TGTGCCACCCTTCGGGGCAATCAGCCCCAGCATTTT | CATLRGNQPQHF
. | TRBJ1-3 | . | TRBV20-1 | TGCAGTGCTAGTCGTGGGGGAGCGGGGGGCTCTGGAAACACCATATATTTT | CSASRGGAGGSGNTIYF
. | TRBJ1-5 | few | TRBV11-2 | TGTGCCAGCAGCGCACAGGGAAATCAGCCCCAGCATTTT | CASSAQGNQPQHF
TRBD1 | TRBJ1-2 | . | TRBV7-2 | TGTGCCAGCAGCCCCCCGGGGGGACAGGGGGCCCACTATGGCTACACCTTC | CASSPPGGQGAHYGYTF
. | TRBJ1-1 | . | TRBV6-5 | TGTGCCAGCAGTTACTCCTATTCGAACACTGAAGCTTTCTTT | CASSYSYSNTEAFF
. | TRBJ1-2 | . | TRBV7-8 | TGTGCCAGCAGCTTAGTAGGGGGAGCGGCAGAGAGGGGCTACACCTTC | CASSLVGGAAERGYTF
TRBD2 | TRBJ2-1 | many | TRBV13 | TGTGCCAGCAGCGATTTACTAGCGGGGGGCCTAAACGATGAGCAGTTCTTC | CASSDLLAGGLNDEQFF
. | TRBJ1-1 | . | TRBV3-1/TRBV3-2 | TGTGCCAGCAGCCAAGGAGGGTTCTCGGCTTTCTTT | CASSQGGFSAFF
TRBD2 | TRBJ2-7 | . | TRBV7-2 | TGTGCCAGCAGCTTGAATAGCGGGGGCTACGAGCAGTACTTC | CASSLNSGGYEQYF
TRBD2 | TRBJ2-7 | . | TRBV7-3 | TGTGCCAGCAGCTTATCCCTAGCGGGCTCCTACGAGCAGTACTTC | CASSLSLAGSYEQYF
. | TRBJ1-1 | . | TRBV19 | TGTGCCAGTAGTATGGGGGGAGGCACTGAAGCTTTCTTT | CASSMGGGTEAFF
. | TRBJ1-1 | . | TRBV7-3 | TGTGCCAGCAGCTCATCAGGGAGGGATGAAGCTTTCTTT | CASSSSGRDEAFF
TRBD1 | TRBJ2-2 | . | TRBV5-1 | TGCGCCAGCAGCTTGGGGGACAGAAACACCGGGGAGCTGTTTTTT | CASSLGDRNTGELFF
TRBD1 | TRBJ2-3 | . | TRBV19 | TGTGCCAGTAGCCCCCGCGGTGACAGGGGTTTGCTTTCTGCAGATACGCAGTATTTT | CASSPRGDRGLLSADTQYF
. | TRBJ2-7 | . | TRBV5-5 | TGTGCCAGCAGCTTGGCTGGGCAGGTTTTATACGAGCAGTACTTC | CASSLAGQVLYEQYF
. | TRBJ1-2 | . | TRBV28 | TGTGCCAGCAGCACCGCGGGTTTCTATGGCTACACCTTC | CASSTAGFYGYTF
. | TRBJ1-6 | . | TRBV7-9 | TGTGCCAGCAGCCCCCCCCCGAGCTCCTATAATTCACCCCTCCACTTT | CASSPPPSSYNSPLHF
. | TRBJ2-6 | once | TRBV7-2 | TGTGCCAGCAGCCTTCAAGGGGGTTCTGGGGCCAACGTCCTGACTTTC | CASSLQGGSGANVLTF
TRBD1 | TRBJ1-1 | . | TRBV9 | TGTGCCAGCAGCCCAAACAGGGGAAACACTGAAGCTTTCTTT | CASSPNRGNTEAFF
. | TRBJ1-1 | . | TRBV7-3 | TGTGCCAGCAGCTTAAATCGACAGTACACTGAAGCTTTCTTT | CASSLNRQYTEAFF
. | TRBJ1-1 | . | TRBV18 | TGTGCCAGCTCACCACAAGGCAGGGAAGTTGAAGCTTTCTTT | CASSPQGREVEAFF
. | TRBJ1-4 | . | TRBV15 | TGTGCCACCAGCAGTGGGGTTTCGGGAGCAACTAATGAAAAACTGTTTTTT | CATSSGVSGATNEKLFF
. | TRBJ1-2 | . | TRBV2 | TGTGCCAGCAGTGAGATGGGAGTGGGGGGCTACACCTTC | CASSEMGVGGYTF
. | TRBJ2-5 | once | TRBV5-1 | TGCGCCAGCTCCTCTAGCCAAGAGACCCAGTACTTC | CASSSSQETQYF
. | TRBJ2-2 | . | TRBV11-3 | TGTGCCAGCAGCCTCGGACAGCCCAACACCGGGGAGCTGTTTTTT | CASSLGQPNTGELFF
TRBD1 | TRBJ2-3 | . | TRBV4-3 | TGCGCCAGCAGCCCCGACAGGGATGTGGCCACAGATACGCAGTATTTT | CASSPDRDVATDTQYF
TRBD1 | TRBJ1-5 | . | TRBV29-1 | TGCAGCGTTGCCGAGGGACAGGGACTTCAGCCCCAGCATTTT | CSVAEGQGLQPQHF
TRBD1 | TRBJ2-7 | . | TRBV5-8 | TGTGCCAGCAGCTCTGGACAGGGGGCTGAGGAGCAGTACTTC | CASSSGQGAEEQYF
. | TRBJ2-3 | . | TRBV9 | TGTGCCAGCAGCGTGAAGGGGAGCACAGATACGCAGTATTTT | CASSVKGSTDTQYF
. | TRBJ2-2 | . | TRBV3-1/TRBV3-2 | TGTGCCAGCAGAGCGATCGGGGTCACCGGGGAGCTGTTTTTT | CASRAIGVTGELFF
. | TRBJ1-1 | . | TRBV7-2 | TGTGCCAGCAGCTTTGGGGCAGGGATGAACACTGAAGCTTTCTTT | CASSFGAGMNTEAFF
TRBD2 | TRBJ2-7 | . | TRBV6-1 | TGTGCCAGCAGTGAAGCGGGGGGGACGGAAACCTACGAGCAGTACTTC | CASSEAGGTETYEQYF
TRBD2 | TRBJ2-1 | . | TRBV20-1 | TGCAGTGCTAGTCTAGCGGGGTCCTACAATGAGCAGTTCTTC | CSASLAGSYNEQFF
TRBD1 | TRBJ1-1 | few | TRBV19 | TGTGCCAGTAGCCAAGGGGGCAGAACTGAAGCTTTCTTT | CASSQGGRTEAFF
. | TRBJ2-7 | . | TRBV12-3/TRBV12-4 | TGTGCCAGCAGCAAAACGGGCTCCTACGAGCAGTACTTC | CASSKTGSYEQYF
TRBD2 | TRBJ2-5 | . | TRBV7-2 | TGTGCCAGCAGCTTAGCGCAGGTAGCGGGGTTTGAGACCCAGTACTTC | CASSLAQVAGFETQYF
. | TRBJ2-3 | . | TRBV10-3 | TGTGCCATCAGTGAGGGAGTTAGCACAGATACGCAGTATTTT | CAISEGVSTDTQYF
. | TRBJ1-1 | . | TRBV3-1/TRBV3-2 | TGTGCCAGCAGGGAGGACAGCTTGAACACTGAAGCTTTCTTT | CASREDSLNTEAFF
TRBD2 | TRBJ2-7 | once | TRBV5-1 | TGCGCCAGCAGCTCCAGGACTAGCGGGGGCTACGAGCAGTACTTC | CASSSRTSGGYEQYF
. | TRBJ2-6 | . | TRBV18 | TGTGCCAGCTCACCTTCAGGGGCTGGGGCCAACGTCCTGACTTTC | CASSPSGAGANVLTF
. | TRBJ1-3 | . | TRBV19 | TGTGCCAGTAGTTTTGGCATCACCTCTGGAAACACCATATATTTT | CASSFGITSGNTIYF
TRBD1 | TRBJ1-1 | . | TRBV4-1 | TGCGCCAGCAGCGATTACAGGGGGGTTAACACTGAAGCTTTCTTT | CASSDYRGVNTEAFF
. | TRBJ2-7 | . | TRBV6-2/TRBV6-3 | TGTGCCAGCAGTCTTTCCGTCTCAGGGTGGGGTTCCTACGAGCAGTACTTC | CASSLSVSGWGSYEQYF